These T cell receptor beta chains were read from a single sample in a study of blood T cell repertoires in COVID-19. Only in-frame clones appear in the TCRdb table, and some are missing; sequencing was by immunoSEQ multiplex PCR. Among about 54,000 clones listed, roughly 86% were seen once. Specimen: peripheral blood. Receptor source: a man aged 40-49 years with COVID-19, enrolled during active disease. The CDR3 runs from the conserved cysteine through the conserved F or W. Each record gives: clone size, V gene, D gene, J gene, CDR3 DNA, CDR3 protein. The D gene is left open where the match is weak. Only some rows state a clone size, as once, few, many or a class for expanded clones.

few	TRBV18	-	TRBJ1-3	TGTGCCAGCTCCTCGAGAGGCAGCGACCTATCTGGAAACACCATATATTTT	CASSSRGSDLSGNTIYF
-	TRBV28	TRBD1	TRBJ2-7	TGTGCCAGCAGCGCCGGGACAGGGGCAGTCAACGAGCAGTACTTC	CASSAGTGAVNEQYF
few	TRBV7-8	TRBD2	TRBJ2-3	TGTGCCAGCAGCTTAGCCGGCGGGGGGGCGGTAGATACGCAGTATTTT	CASSLAGGGAVDTQYF
once	TRBV5-1	TRBD2	TRBJ2-1	TGCGCCAGCAGCTCCGGGACTAGCGGGATCGACGGTGAGCAGTTCTTC	CASSSGTSGIDGEQFF
-	TRBV7-2	-	TRBJ2-2	TGTGCCAGCAGCCACAGGGTAAAGACCAGGGGCGGCACCGGGGAGCTGTTTTTT	CASSHRVKTRGGTGELFF
-	TRBV7-9	-	TRBJ2-3	TGTGCCAGCAGCTCCTATCTAGGGCGGGCAGATACGCAGTATTTT	CASSSYLGRADTQYF
-	TRBV5-6	-	TRBJ1-1	TGTGCCAGCAGCACCAAACAGGATGAAGCTTTCTTT	CASSTKQDEAFF
-	TRBV6-1	-	TRBJ1-6	TGTGCCAGCAGTGAACGGTCAGCCCAGGAGGGGTATTCACCCCTCCACTTT	CASSERSAQEGYSPLHF
-	TRBV2	-	TRBJ1-5	TGTGCCAGCAGTGAAGAGGCAGGGTGGCAGCCCCAGCATTTT	CASSEEAGWQPQHF
-	TRBV19	-	TRBJ1-5	TGTGCCAGTAGTTTCCAGGGAAATCAGCCCCAGCATTTT	CASSFQGNQPQHF
-	TRBV6-1	-	TRBJ2-7	TGTGCCAGCAGTGAACCCACAGGAGGGCGCGAGCAGTACTTC	CASSEPTGGREQYF
-	TRBV24-1	-	TRBJ1-2	TGTGCCACCAGTGATTTAAACAGGAACTATGGCTACACCTTC	CATSDLNRNYGYTF
-	TRBV24-1	TRBD2	TRBJ2-1	TGTGCCACCAGTGATAACAAAGGTGAGGCTAGCGGTTACAATGAGCAGTTCTTC	CATSDNKGEASGYNEQFF
-	TRBV6-6	-	TRBJ1-6	TGTGCCAGCAGTTCCCCAGGGGAGCCTAATTCACCCCTCCACTTT	CASSSPGEPNSPLHF
-	TRBV7-8	TRBD1	TRBJ1-5	TGTGCCAGCAGCTTAGTCGAGGAGGACAGGGGATTGAATCAGCCCCAGCATTTT	CASSLVEEDRGLNQPQHF
few	TRBV25-1	TRBD1	TRBJ1-3	TGTGCCAGCAGTGAATCGCCGGGACAGGGACTCTCTGGAAACACCATATATTTT	CASSESPGQGLSGNTIYF
-	TRBV2	-	TRBJ2-7	TGTGCCAGCAGTGAATTGGGGGGTACTTCCTACGAGCAGTACTTC	CASSELGGTSYEQYF
-	TRBV28	TRBD2	TRBJ2-3	TGTGCCAGCAGCCAACTAGCGGGGGGGATCGATACGCAGTATTTT	CASSQLAGGIDTQYF
-	TRBV5-5	TRBD1	TRBJ1-1	TGTGCCAGCAGCTCAATACAGGGGGGGACTGAAGCTTTCTTT	CASSSIQGGTEAFF
-	TRBV9	TRBD1	TRBJ1-5	TGTGCCAGCAGCGGGACAGGGGGTCAGCCCCAGCATTTT	CASSGTGGQPQHF
-	TRBV5-1	TRBD1	TRBJ1-6	TGCGCCAGCAGCTCGCTGGGACAGGGGGAACCCCTCCACTTT	CASSSLGQGEPLHF
-	TRBV2	-	TRBJ2-5	TGTGCCAGCCGGCGGTACCAAGAGACCCAGTACTTC	CASRRYQETQYF
-	TRBV18	TRBD1	TRBJ1-6	TGTGCCAGCTCAGGAAAACAGGGGAGTTCACCCCTCCACTTT	CASSGKQGSSPLHF
once	TRBV5-1	-	TRBJ1-4	TGCGCCAGCAGCCCCGGACAGCCTAATGAAAAACTGTTTTTT	CASSPGQPNEKLFF
few	TRBV6-6	-	TRBJ1-4	TGTGCCAGCAGTTACGGGCAGGGAACTAATGAAAAACTGTTTTTT	CASSYGQGTNEKLFF
-	TRBV12-5	TRBD2	TRBJ2-3	TGTGCTAGTGGTTTGGGTCGTCTAGCGGTTTCTAGCACAGATACGCAGTATTTT	CASGLGRLAVSSTDTQYF
-	TRBV3-1/TRBV3-2	-	TRBJ2-7	TGTGCCAGCAGCCAAGATGAAGGGGCGCAGTACTTC	CASSQDEGAQYF
-	TRBV7-3	TRBD2	TRBJ2-7	TGTGCCAGCAGCGCCGAACTAGCGGGATCCTACGAGCAGTACTTC	CASSAELAGSYEQYF
-	TRBV19	-	TRBJ1-1	TGTGCCAGTAGTCACCAACAGATGAACACTGAAGCTTTCTTT	CASSHQQMNTEAFF
-	TRBV6-1	TRBD2	TRBJ2-7	TGTGCCAGCAGTGAATTGCGGGGGAGGGGCGAGCAGTACTTC	CASSELRGRGEQYF
once	TRBV28	-	TRBJ2-5	TGTGCCAGCAGTTTCCCGCCAGCGGAGACCCAGTACTTC	CASSFPPAETQYF
-	TRBV28	TRBD1	TRBJ1-6	TGTGCCAGCAGATCCCCCCGGGACAGCCTTTATAATTCACCCCTCCACTTT	CASRSPRDSLYNSPLHF
-	TRBV2	-	TRBJ2-7	TGTGCCAGCAGTGGACTTGACGAGCAGTACTTC	CASSGLDEQYF
-	TRBV27	TRBD2	TRBJ2-5	TGTGCCCCCCGCGGCGGGAGGGGAGAGACCCAGTACTTC	CAPRGGRGETQYF
-	TRBV5-4	TRBD2	TRBJ2-5	TGTGCCAGCAGCGGGGCGGGAGGGAGAAAAGAGACCCAGTACTTC	CASSGAGGRKETQYF
-	TRBV7-7	TRBD2	TRBJ2-1	TGTGCCAGCAGCTTAGGTCCTAGCGGGAGCTCCTACAATGAGCAGTTCTTC	CASSLGPSGSSYNEQFF
-	TRBV5-1	TRBD1	TRBJ1-6	TGCGCCAGCAGCTTGGGGACAGGACTCCTTATTTCACCCCTCCACTTT	CASSLGTGLLISPLHF
-	TRBV4-2	-	TRBJ2-7	TGTGCCAGCAGCCCCTTTAGGGGCGACGAGCAGTACTTC	CASSPFRGDEQYF
-	TRBV5-1	-	TRBJ1-6	TGCGCCAGCAGCTTAGGTAGCAGGGTCCTGGATTCACCCCTCCACTTT	CASSLGSRVLDSPLHF
few	TRBV19	TRBD1	TRBJ1-2	TGTGCCAGTAGTATAGCAGGGACAGGGGCCGGCTACACCTTC	CASSIAGTGAGYTF
-	TRBV19	-	TRBJ1-4	TGTGCCAGTAGAAATATGGGGAGAGAAAAACTGTTTTTT	CASRNMGREKLFF
-	TRBV4-1	TRBD2	TRBJ2-5	TGCGCCAGCAGCCTACTAGCGGGAGACGGAGAGACCCAGTACTTC	CASSLLAGDGETQYF
-	TRBV5-1	TRBD2	TRBJ2-1	TGCGCCAGCAGCTTGGATTCGGGAGGAGAGCAGTTCTTC	CASSLDSGGEQFF
few	TRBV19	TRBD1	TRBJ1-2	TGTGCCAGTAGTATGGCAGGGGGCACCTATGGCTACACCTTC	CASSMAGGTYGYTF
-	TRBV7-2	TRBD1	TRBJ2-5	TGTGCCAGCAGCGCCGCGGGCAGGGGGAGAGAGACCCAGTACTTC	CASSAAGRGRETQYF
-	TRBV19	-	TRBJ1-1	TGTGCCAGTAGTATGGGCAGGGGAGCGGCTTTCTTT	CASSMGRGAAFF
-	TRBV9	TRBD2	TRBJ2-1	TGTGCCAGCAGCGTAGGCGGGAGGGCCGCCTACAATGAGCAGTTCTTC	CASSVGGRAAYNEQFF
-	TRBV11-2	TRBD2	TRBJ2-5	TGTGCCAGCAGCTTAACGGGAGGGGCTGTAGAGACCCAGTACTTC	CASSLTGGAVETQYF
-	TRBV11-3	TRBD1	TRBJ2-7	TGTGCCAGCAGCCCTCGGGACAGAAAATACGAGCAGTACTTC	CASSPRDRKYEQYF
-	TRBV3-1/TRBV3-2	-	TRBJ1-1	TGTGCCAGCAGCCATCCCGAGGGAGTGAACACTGAAGCTTTCTTT	CASSHPEGVNTEAFF
-	TRBV18	-	TRBJ1-1	TGTGCCAGCTCACCATCAACGCACAGGGTTGAGGGGCCGAGGGAAGCTTTCTTT	CASSPSTHRVEGPREAFF
-	TRBV30	-	TRBJ1-5	TGTGCCTGGAGTCACGAGACAGTCATCCAGCCCCAGCATTTT	CAWSHETVIQPQHF
-	TRBV11-2	TRBD1	TRBJ2-2	TGTGCCAGCAGCAAACTGGGACAGGGGAACACCGGGGAGCTGTTTTTT	CASSKLGQGNTGELFF
-	TRBV6-5	TRBD1	TRBJ2-7	TGTGCCAATTCGCGGACAGGGACAAGCTACGAGCAGTACTTC	CANSRTGTSYEQYF
-	TRBV4-2	-	TRBJ2-6	TGTGCCAGCAGCCAAGATCTTAGGGGTCCTCGACCTGCGGGGGCCAACGTCCTGACTTTC	CASSQDLRGPRPAGANVLTF
-	TRBV28	TRBD1	TRBJ1-6	TGTGCCAGCAGTCCAACCGGGACAGGAAATTCACCCCTCCACTTT	CASSPTGTGNSPLHF
-	TRBV6-5	-	TRBJ1-5	TGTGCCAGCAGCCATGATTCGGGTCCCAATCAGCCCCAGCATTTT	CASSHDSGPNQPQHF
-	TRBV4-1	TRBD1	TRBJ2-1	TGCGCCAGCAGCCAAGATAGGGACAGGGCCAGTGAGCAGTTCTTC	CASSQDRDRASEQFF
once	TRBV9	TRBD1	TRBJ1-2	TGTGCCAGCAGCGTAGCTACAGGGGCCAACTATGGCTACACCTTC	CASSVATGANYGYTF